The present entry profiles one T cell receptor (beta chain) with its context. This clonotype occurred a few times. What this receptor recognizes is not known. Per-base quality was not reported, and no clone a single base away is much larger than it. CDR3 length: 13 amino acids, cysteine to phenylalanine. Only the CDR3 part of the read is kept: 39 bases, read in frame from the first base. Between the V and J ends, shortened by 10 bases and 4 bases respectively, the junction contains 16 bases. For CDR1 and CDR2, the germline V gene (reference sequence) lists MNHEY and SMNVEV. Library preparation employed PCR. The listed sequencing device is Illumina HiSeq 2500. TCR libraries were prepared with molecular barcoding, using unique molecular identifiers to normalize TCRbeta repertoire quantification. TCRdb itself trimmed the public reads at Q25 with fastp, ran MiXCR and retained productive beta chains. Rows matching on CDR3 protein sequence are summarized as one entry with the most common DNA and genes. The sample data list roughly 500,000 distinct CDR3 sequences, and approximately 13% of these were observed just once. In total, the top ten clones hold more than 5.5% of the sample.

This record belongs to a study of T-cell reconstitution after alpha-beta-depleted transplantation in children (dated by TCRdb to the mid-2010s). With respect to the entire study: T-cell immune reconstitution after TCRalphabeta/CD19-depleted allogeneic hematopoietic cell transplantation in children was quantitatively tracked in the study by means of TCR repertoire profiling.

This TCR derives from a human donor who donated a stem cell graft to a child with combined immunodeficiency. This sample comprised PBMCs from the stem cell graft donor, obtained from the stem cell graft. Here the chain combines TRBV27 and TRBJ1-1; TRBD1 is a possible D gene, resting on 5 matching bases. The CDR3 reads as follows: CATWDLGSTEAFF. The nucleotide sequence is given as TGTGCCACTTGGGACCTGGGGAGCACTGAAGCTTTCTTT.